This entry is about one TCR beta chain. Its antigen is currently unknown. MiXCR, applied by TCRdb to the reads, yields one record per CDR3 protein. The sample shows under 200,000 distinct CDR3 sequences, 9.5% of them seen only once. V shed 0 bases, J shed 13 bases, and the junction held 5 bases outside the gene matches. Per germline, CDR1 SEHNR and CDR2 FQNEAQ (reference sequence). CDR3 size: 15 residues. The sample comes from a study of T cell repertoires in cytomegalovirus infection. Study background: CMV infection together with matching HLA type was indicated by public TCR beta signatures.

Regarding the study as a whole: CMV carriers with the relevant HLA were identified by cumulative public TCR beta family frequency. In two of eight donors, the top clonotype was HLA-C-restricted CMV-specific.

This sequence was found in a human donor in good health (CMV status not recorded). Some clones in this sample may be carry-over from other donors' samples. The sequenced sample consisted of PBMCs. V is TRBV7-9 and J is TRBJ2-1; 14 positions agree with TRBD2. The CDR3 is CASSLATSGRAEQFF. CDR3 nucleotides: TGTGCCAGCAGCTTAGCGACTAGCGGGAGGGCCGAACAGTTCTTC.